The TCR beta chain under discussion was sequenced for a study of cytomegalovirus exposure and HLA in healthy donors. Study-level points and caveats: 16,951 TCR beta sequences were associated with HLA alleles at 0.05 false discovery rate in a later analysis.

Points on this clone: Its antigen remains unknown.

The study ran its PCR with 60 Vbeta and 13 Jbeta primers. Libraries were prepared by immunoSEQ multiplex PCR; TCRdb keeps only in-frame clonotypes and omits some of them. The sample data list 150,000 to 200,000 clones. The material sequenced was PBMCs. The source is a man aged 25 to 40 in good health and CMV-seronegative.

The CDR3 DNA follows: TGTGCCAGCAGCCCCTATTGGGGGGCCTACGAGCAGTACTTC. Translated, it gives CASSPYWGAYEQYF. The V and J genes are TRBV5-4 and TRBJ2-7; weak D call: TRBD2 (6 bases). The CDR3 length is 14 residues. CDR1 is SGHNT and CDR2 is YYREEE in the germline V gene (reference sequence). Trimming pared 4 bases from V and 2 bases from J, leaving 13 bases between.